This entry lists 20 T cell receptor beta chains sequenced from one sample in a study of chemoradiotherapy in HPV16-positive cancers. Profiled with immunoSEQ multiplex PCR; TCRdb holds only in-frame clones, not every one. The sample holds about 15,000 clones; 85% to 90% are singletons and the top ten take around 2%. The sample here was blood, taken from a patient who underwent chemoradiotherapy. The receptors stem from a human donor with HPV-associated anogenital cancer.

This rearrangement joins TRBV27 to TRBJ2-7; the D gene could be TRBD1 or TRBD2 (5 bases each). Trimming cost V 6 bases and J 6 bases, with 21 bases left between them. Germline CDR1 and CDR2: MNHEY and SMNVEV (reference sequence). This CDR3 region has 15 residues. DNA of the CDR3: TGTGCCAGCAGCCACCTCGGGACGGGCCTTTTCGAGCAGTACTTC. It is translated as CASSHLGTGLFEQYF.

This chain uses TRBV7-9 with TRBJ2-5; D is undetermined. Germline values: CDR1 SEHNR, CDR2 FQNEAQ (reference sequence). The CDR3 loop spans 14 amino acids. Trimming took off 5 bases at V and 1 base at J, with 11 bases between the two ends. The CDR3 sequence: CASSPAQAQETQYF. The CDR3 DNA reads as TGTGCCAGCAGCCCCGCCCAAGCCCAAGAGACCCAGTACTTC. The complete variable domain, with remaining parts taken from reference TRBV7-9 and TRBJ2-5, reads DTGVSQNPRHKITKRGQNVTFRCDPISEHNRLYWYRQTLGQGPEFLTYFQNEAQLEKSRLLSDRFSAERPKGSFSTLEIQRTEQGDSAMYLCASSPAQAQETQYFGPGTRLLVL.

This clone appeared a single time. The chain couples TRBV20-1 to TRBJ1-4; the D gene is possibly TRBD1 (5 bases). CDR1 and CDR2 (germline): DFQATT, SNEGSKA (reference sequence). The CDR3 has 11 residues. The CDR3 spells CSGAYNEKLFF. The CDR3 DNA sequence: TGCAGCGGGGCGTATAATGAAAAACTGTTTTTT.

The chain combines TRBV9 with TRBJ2-1; D not certain. This CDR3 comprises 17 residues. The V end was cut by 2 bases, the J end by 4 bases, with 19 bases between. In germline, CDR1 is SGDLS, CDR2 YYNGEE. The DNA for the CDR3 is TGTGCCAGCAGCGTGTACCCACAGTCTTACGCTTACAATGAGCAGTTCTTC. Protein product: CASSVYPQSYAYNEQFF.

The chain couples TRBV19 to TRBJ1-2; D remains ambiguous. Trimming stripped 3 bases from V and 8 bases from J, with 13 bases between. CDR1 is LNHDA, CDR2 SQIVND, per germline (reference sequence). This CDR3 is 13 amino acids long. CDR3 loop: CASSIPFEGGYTF. CDR3 DNA: TGTGCCAGTAGTATCCCATTCGAGGGAGGCTACACCTTC.

This clone has just a few counts. This chain uses TRBV6-6 with TRBJ1-2; perhaps TRBD1 as D (6 bases). This CDR3 has 15 residues. The germline V gene has CDR1 MNHNY and CDR2 SVGAGI (reference sequence). The V end was cut by 2 bases, the J end by 3 bases, with 13 bases between. CDR3 in DNA: TGTGCCAGCAGTTACGGGCAGGGGTACGACTATGGCTACACCTTC. Encoded protein: CASSYGQGYDYGYTF.

The chain is built from TRBV29-1 and TRBJ1-3, with TRBD1 matching over 8 bases. Germline loops: CDR1 SQVTM, CDR2 ANQGSEA. V trimming: 6 bases; J trimming: 0 bases; junction bases outside the gene matches: 10. The length of the CDR3 is 16 residues. The CDR3 sequence is CSVGGSQGDSGNTIYF. CDR3 DNA sequence: TGCAGCGTCGGAGGCTCACAGGGGGACTCTGGAAACACCATATATTTT. The entire variable domain, with the rest obtained from reference TRBV29-1 and TRBJ1-3, is as follows: SAVISQKPSRDICQRGTSLTIQCQVDSQVTMMFWYRQQPGQSLTLIATANQGSEATYESGFVIDKFPISRPNLTFSTLTVSNMSPEDSSIYLCSVGGSQGDSGNTIYFGEGSWLTVV.

This clone is a singleton in its sample. DNA for the CDR3: TGCGCCAGCAGCCGGGGATCAAACTATGGCTACACCTTC. This translates into CASSRGSNYGYTF. The rearrangement uses TRBV5-1 and TRBJ1-2; no reliable D call. The CDR3 extends over 13 amino acids. Germline values: CDR1 SGHRS, CDR2 YFSETQ. V was clipped by 4 bases and J by 2 bases, with 9 bases between them.

The chain has TRBV10-3 and TRBJ1-1, with D maybe TRBD1 (6 bases). The CDR3 has 15 residues. V was shortened by 6 bases and J by 2 bases, with 16 bases between the two germline ends. CDR1 and CDR2 (germline): ENHRY, SYGVKD. CDR3 coding DNA: TGTGCCATCAGAGAACGGGACACGAGCAACACTGAAGCTTTCTTT. It encodes CAIRERDTSNTEAFF.

The rearrangement uses TRBV10-3 and TRBJ1-5; D remains ambiguous. The CDR3 is made up of 13 amino acids. Germline lookup yields CDR1 ENHRY and CDR2 SYGVKD. The germline V and J ends were trimmed by 0 bases and 7 bases, with 7 bases remaining between them. As DNA, the CDR3 is TGTGCCATCAGTGAGTCTCTGGGCCAGCCCCAGCATTTT. As protein: CAISESLGQPQHF.

The genes are TRBV19 and TRBJ2-7; the D is unclear. This CDR3 is 14 amino acids long. The V gene lost 1 base and the J gene lost 3 bases, with 10 bases spanning the gap. The germline V gene has CDR1 LNHDA and CDR2 SQIVND (reference sequence). This chain's CDR3 is CASSIGTGRYEQYF. For the CDR3, the DNA is TGTGCCAGTAGTATAGGCACGGGTCGCTACGAGCAGTACTTC. Drawing the rest from reference TRBV19 and TRBJ2-7, the complete variable domain is DGGITQSPKYLFRKEGQNVTLSCEQNLNHDAMYWYRQDPGQGLRLIYYSQIVNDFQKGDIAEGYSVSREKKESFPLTVTSAQKNPTAFYLCASSIGTGRYEQYFGPGTRLTVT.

A word on this clone: A junction boundary mismatches the germline segment, possibly from a read error. The chain is built from TRBV2 and TRBJ1-2; a possible D gene is TRBD1 (5 bases). This CDR3 contains 11 residues. The V gene's germline CDR1 is SNHLY and CDR2 FYNNEI. The CDR3 DNA follows: TGTGCCAGCACTTCATATTCAGGGTTTTCCTTC. It yields the protein CASTSYSGFSF.

This rearrangement joins TRBV2 to TRBJ2-3; TRBD2 matches at 8 bases. This CDR3 comprises 14 residues. The V segment lost 4 bases and the J segment 2 bases; nucleotides outside the gene matches: 2. In germline, CDR1 is SNHLY, CDR2 FYNNEI. As DNA, the CDR3 is TGTGCCAGCAGTGGGGGACTAGTCACAGATACGCAGTATTTT. As protein: CASSGGLVTDTQYF.

The rearrangement links TRBV7-2 to TRBJ2-1, with 11 bases fitting TRBD2. The junction had 7 bases not matched to a gene; V was cut back by 0 bases and J by 6 bases. The CDR3 has 17 amino acids. Per germline, CDR1 SGHTA and CDR2 FQGNSA. The CDR3 coding sequence is TGTGCCAGCAGCTTAGCGCTGGAGACTAGCGGGATCAATGAGCAGTTCTTC. This translates into CASSLALETSGINEQFF.

The chain joins TRBV10-2 to TRBJ1-2, with D hard to call. Trimming removed 2 bases from V and 6 bases from J, with 13 bases in between. The germline CDR1 and CDR2 sequences are WSHSY and SAAADI. The CDR3 is 14 residues long. CDR3 in DNA: TGCGCCAGCAGTGAGAGGGTTTTCGATAATGGCTACACCTTC. This encodes CASSERVFDNGYTF.

The chain has TRBV6-1 and TRBJ1-5; possible D gene TRBD1, 6 bases. Trimming took off 4 bases at V and 4 bases at J, with 11 bases between the two ends. The germline V gene encodes CDR1 MNHNS and CDR2 SASEGT. The CDR3 contains 14 residues. The CDR3 DNA is TGTGCCAGCAGTGCAGGGGAGGGAAATCAGCCCCAGCATTTT. This encodes CASSAGEGNQPQHF.

V usage is TRBV18 and J usage is TRBJ1-3; D unclear. Trimming removed 2 bases from V and 0 bases from J, with 5 bases in between. The germline gives CDR1 KGHSH, CDR2 LQKENI. This CDR3 has 14 residues. As DNA, the CDR3 is TGTGCCAGCTCACCAGACAACTCTGGAAACACCATATATTTT. Residues: CASSPDNSGNTIYF.

V gene TRBV2 combines with J gene TRBJ2-7, with 7 bases that match TRBD2. CDR1 is SNHLY and CDR2 is FYNNEI in the germline V gene. Germline trimming cut 6 bases from V and 1 base from J; bases unmatched to any gene: 9. The CDR3 has 15 amino acids. The CDR3 here is CASSVGTTKSYEQYF. In DNA, the CDR3 is TGTGCCAGCAGCGTGGGGACTACTAAATCCTACGAGCAGTACTTC.

This chain links TRBV28 with TRBJ1-5, with 10 bases matching TRBD1. The CDR3 length is 19 residues. Germline trimming cut 6 bases from V and 4 bases from J; bases unmatched to any gene: 18. The germline gives CDR1 MDHEN, CDR2 SYDVKM. CDR3 in DNA: TGTGCCAGCAGCCCCTTGATGATCCGGGACAGGGGTAGAAATCAGCCCCAGCATTTT. This sequence encodes CASSPLMIRDRGRNQPQHF. The entire variable domain, with the rest obtained from reference TRBV28 and TRBJ1-5, is as follows: DVKVTQSSRYLVKRTGEKVFLECVQDMDHENMFWYRQDPGLGLRLIYFSYDVKMKEKGDIPEGYSVSREKKERFSLILESASTNQTSMYLCASSPLMIRDRGRNQPQHFGDGTRLSIL.

V and J are TRBV7-9 and TRBJ2-7; no firm D call. This CDR3 is built from 14 residues. V gave up 2 bases and J gave up 2 bases, with 10 bases separating them. In germline, CDR1 is SEHNR, CDR2 FQNEAQ (reference sequence). CDR3 protein: CASSLPLLPYEQYF. Here the CDR3 DNA reads TGTGCCAGCAGCTTACCCCTCCTGCCCTACGAGCAGTACTTC. Based on the CDR3 plus reference TRBV7-9 and TRBJ2-7, the full variable domain is DTGVSQNPRHKITKRGQNVTFRCDPISEHNRLYWYRQTLGQGPEFLTYFQNEAQLEKSRLLSDRFSAERPKGSFSTLEIQRTEQGDSAMYLCASSLPLLPYEQYFGPGTRLTVT.